The 23 T cell receptor beta chains given below trace back to one sample, sequenced in a study of vaccination and CD4 T cells after COVID-19. With the Oncomine TCR Beta short-read assay, DNA from cultured CD4+ T cells was sequenced. One entry per CDR3 protein, called by TCRdb with MiXCR from the PCR reads. The sample gives roughly 15,000 distinct CDR3 sequences, under 75% of which show up once; about 15% is in the top ten. The antigens of these receptors remain unknown. Described treatment: roughly ten-day PBMC culture with coronavirus spike peptide pools or control peptides (ViraFEST assay). Sequenced sample: CD4+ T cells from blood, cultured in vitro. The origin of the receptors is a human donor who had recovered from COVID-19.

The chain links TRBV7-2 to TRBJ2-7; 12 nucleotides line up with TRBD2. The V and J ends lost 4 bases and 2 bases, in that order; junction bases with no gene match: 6. This CDR3 is 16 amino acids long. CDR1 is SGHTA and CDR2 is FQGNSA in the germline V gene. CDR3 nucleotides: TGTGCCAGCAGCTCCCTGACTAGCGGGAGAACCTACGAGCAGTACTTC. This encodes CASSSLTSGRTYEQYF.

This clonotype was observed a handful of times. V gene TRBV7-2 combines with J gene TRBJ1-6; perhaps TRBD1 as D (5 bases). V was cut by 0 bases and J by 7 bases, with 13 bases left in between. Per germline, CDR1 SGHTA and CDR2 FQGNSA. The length of the CDR3 is 16 residues. The CDR3 region has the DNA TGTGCCAGCAGCTTAGCGGGGCAGGGTAGGAATTCACCCCTCCACTTT. Its protein is CASSLAGQGRNSPLHF.

This clonotype came up a few times. CDR3 nucleotide sequence: TGTGCCAGCAGTCGACAGAGCGACAATTCACCCCTCCACTTT. It translates to CASSRQSDNSPLHF. V usage is TRBV6-1 and J usage is TRBJ1-6; possible D gene TRBD1, 5 bases. CDR1 and CDR2 (germline): MNHNS, SASEGT. Trimming shortened V by 5 bases and J by 7 bases, and 12 bases separated the two germline ends. This CDR3 has 14 residues.

This sequence joins TRBV20-1 and TRBJ2-3; D gene ambiguous. Germline assignment: CDR1 DFQATT and CDR2 SNEGSKA (reference sequence). V was trimmed by 5 bases and J by 4 bases, leaving 10 bases between them. CDR3 size: 12 residues. The CDR3 reads CSAYLNSDTQYF. The CDR3 DNA reads TGCAGTGCTTACCTTAACTCAGATACGCAGTATTTT.

The rearrangement joins TRBV19 to TRBJ1-2; no clear D gene. Trimming stripped 6 bases from V and 6 bases from J, with 14 bases between. Germline CDR1 is LNHDA and CDR2 is SQIVND (reference sequence). The CDR3 consists of 13 residues. Here the CDR3 DNA reads TGTGCCAGTAGAGAACAGCTTTTGGATGGCTACACCTTC. Translating it yields CASREQLLDGYTF.

This clonotype was seen only a few times. The chain uses TRBV2 and TRBJ2-7; D is undetermined. Germline V gene lookup returns CDR1 SNHLY and CDR2 FYNNEI. V was clipped by 2 bases and J by 3 bases, with 11 bases between them. The CDR3 spans 14 residues. The CDR3: CASSERAQLYEQYF. For the CDR3, the DNA is TGTGCCAGCAGTGAAAGGGCACAGCTCTACGAGCAGTACTTC.

The chain links TRBV20-1 to TRBJ2-5; D is unclear. This CDR3 is 11 amino acids long. Germline V gene data show CDR1 as DFQATT and CDR2 as SNEGSKA (reference sequence). V shed 3 bases and J shed 2 bases, with 4 bases lying between them. The CDR3 loop is CSARTQETQYF. The CDR3 DNA reads TGCAGTGCTAGGACACAAGAGACCCAGTACTTC.

The genes are TRBV5-1 and TRBJ2-5; D gene unclear. This CDR3 is 17 amino acids long. Trimming left V 4 bases short and J 1 base short, with 20 bases between. Germline V gives CDR1 SGHRS, CDR2 YFSETQ. This CDR3 is CASSIPSRAVIQETQYF. The DNA of the CDR3 is TGCGCCAGCAGCATACCCTCTAGGGCGGTCATCCAAGAGACCCAGTACTTC.

The chain recombines TRBV2 with TRBJ2-1; a weak D match, TRBD2 (5 bases). Germline CDR1 reads SNHLY; CDR2 reads FYNNEI. Trimming left V 5 bases short and J 3 bases short, with 8 bases between. This CDR3 comprises 13 residues. Here the CDR3 DNA reads TGTGCCAGCAGTAGCCGGGACTACAATGAGCAGTTCTTC. This sequence encodes CASSSRDYNEQFF.

In its sample, this clonotype was seen a few times. This chain uses TRBV27 with TRBJ2-6; unclear D gene. V shed 7 bases and J shed 6 bases, with 13 bases lying between them. Germline loops: CDR1 MNHEY, CDR2 SMNVEV (reference sequence). The CDR3 has 14 residues. CDR3 sequence reads: CASKSALEANVLTF. In DNA form, the CDR3 reads TGTGCCAGCAAGTCTGCTCTGGAGGCCAACGTCCTGACTTTC.

This clonotype was seen a handful of times. The V gene is TRBV2, the J gene TRBJ1-1; D uncertain. Germline CDR1 reads SNHLY; CDR2 reads FYNNEI. The CDR3 totals 12 residues. The germline V and J ends were trimmed by 11 bases and 1 base, with 11 bases remaining between them. Here the CDR3 reads CAQLRANTEAFF. The CDR3, as DNA: TGTGCCCAGCTGAGGGCGAACACTGAAGCTTTCTTT.

The table lists this clonotype with a count of one. The chain carries TRBV5-1 and TRBJ1-2; 7 positions agree with TRBD1. Per germline, CDR1 SGHRS and CDR2 YFSETQ. The V segment lost 3 bases and the J segment 0 bases; nucleotides outside the gene matches: 5. This CDR3 has 15 amino acids. In nucleotides, the CDR3 is TGCGCCAGCAGCTCCGGGACAGTCACTAACTATGGCTACACCTTC. This codes for CASSSGTVTNYGYTF.

The gene calls are TRBV5-4 and TRBJ2-3; 7 positions agree with TRBD2. V dropped 2 bases and J dropped 5; count of bases not matched to a gene: 8. The CDR3 contains 15 residues. Germline V gene sequence: CDR1 SGHNT, CDR2 YYREEE (reference sequence). The chain's CDR3 is CASSFFTSEQDTQYF. The CDR3 bases are TGTGCCAGCAGCTTCTTTACTAGCGAACAAGATACGCAGTATTTT.

The chain has TRBV2 and TRBJ2-7; TRBD1 might be the D (5 bases). The length of the CDR3 is 13 residues. The germline CDR1 and CDR2 sequences are SNHLY and FYNNEI. V lost 7 bases to trimming and J lost 2 bases, with 12 bases between them. CDR3: CASMGLTPYEQYF. CDR3 DNA sequence: TGTGCCAGCATGGGGCTAACCCCCTACGAGCAGTACTTC.

This clonotype appeared a few times. The rearrangement uses TRBV29-1 and TRBJ2-7; a possible D gene is TRBD1 (6 bases). Trimming removed 7 bases at V and 3 bases at J, with 13 bases between. Per germline, CDR1 SQVTM and CDR2 ANQGSEA. CDR3 size: 12 residues. The CDR3 here is CSASRDNYEQYF. CDR3 nucleotides: TGCAGCGCTTCCCGGGACAACTACGAGCAGTACTTC.

This sequence joins TRBV9 and TRBJ1-6; TRBD1 matches at 9 bases. Trimming took 4 bases from V and 10 from J; bases not matched to a gene: 6. The CDR3 is made up of 14 amino acids. Germline loops: CDR1 SGDLS, CDR2 YYNGEE. This CDR3 reads CASSFGTGLSPLHF. In nucleotides, the CDR3 is TGTGCCAGCAGCTTCGGGACAGGGCTCTCACCCCTCCACTTT. The complete variable domain, with remaining parts taken from reference TRBV9 and TRBJ1-6, reads DSGVTQTPKHLITATGQRVTLRCSPRSGDLSVYWYQQSLDQGLQFLIQYYNGEERAKGNILERFSAQQFPDLHSELNLSSLELGDSALYFCASSFGTGLSPLHFGNGTRLTVT.

The sample holds a few counts of this clonotype. The chain couples TRBV20-1 to TRBJ1-3; D is perhaps TRBD1 (5 bases). V was trimmed by 6 bases and J by 1 base, leaving 16 bases between them. This CDR3 spans 15 amino acids. CDR1 is DFQATT, CDR2 SNEGSKA, per germline (reference sequence). The CDR3 DNA is TGCAGTGCATCTCAGGGATTAGGATCTGGAAACACCATATATTTT. It translates to CSASQGLGSGNTIYF.

The sample holds a few counts of this clonotype. The genes are TRBV6-1 and TRBJ1-6; D ambiguous. The CDR3 extends over 13 amino acids. Germline values: CDR1 MNHNS, CDR2 SASEGT. Trimming removed 7 bases at V and 10 bases at J, with 14 bases between. This chain's CDR3 is CASTPEVRSPLHF. The CDR3 nucleotides are TGTGCCAGCACCCCCGAGGTGCGGTCACCCCTCCACTTT.

This chain connects TRBV7-2 to TRBJ1-2; TRBD1 aligns across 8 bases. Trimming removed 5 bases from V and 4 bases from J; junction bases left unmatched: 9. In germline, CDR1 is SGHTA, CDR2 FQGNSA. The CDR3 is 15 amino acids. The CDR3 protein is CASSPRTGNGYGYTF. Written as DNA, the CDR3 is TGTGCCAGCAGCCCCCGGACAGGGAACGGCTATGGCTACACCTTC.

This clonotype was detected a few times. V gene TRBV7-2 combines with J gene TRBJ1-2, with D possibly TRBD1 on 5 matching bases. V gave up 0 bases and J gave up 1 base, with 6 bases separating them. Germline V gene lookup returns CDR1 SGHTA and CDR2 FQGNSA. The CDR3 spans 14 residues. The CDR3 bases are TGTGCCAGCAGCTTAGCCAGGGATAACTATGGCTACACCTTC. Encoded protein: CASSLARDNYGYTF.

The chain has TRBV7-6 and TRBJ2-2; weak D call: TRBD2 (5 bases). Germline V gene data show CDR1 as SGHVS and CDR2 as FNYEAQ. This CDR3 has 14 residues. The ends were cut back, 7 bases at V and 5 bases at J, with 14 bases in the middle. The chain's CDR3 is CASTELARTGELFF. The CDR3 nucleotides are TGTGCCAGCACCGAGTTAGCGCGGACCGGGGAGCTGTTTTTT.

This chain uses TRBV20-1 with TRBJ2-3, with 9 bases lining up with TRBD1. CDR1 is DFQATT, CDR2 SNEGSKA, per germline (reference sequence). The CDR3 contains 15 residues. Unmatched junction bases numbered 5, after V lost 3 bases and J lost 1 base. CDR3 nucleotide sequence: TGCAGTGCTAGTCTAAGGACAGGGGGCACAGATACGCAGTATTTT. It translates to CSASLRTGGTDTQYF.

The chain couples TRBV7-6 to TRBJ2-7; D is perhaps TRBD1 (5 bases). CDR3 length equals 13 residues. CDR1 is SGHVS and CDR2 is FNYEAQ in the germline V gene. V was clipped by 5 bases and J by 6 bases, with 14 bases between them. CDR3 bases: TGTGCCAGCAGCCGCCAGGACACCCTCGAGCAGTACTTC. As protein: CASSRQDTLEQYF. Drawing the rest from reference TRBV7-6 and TRBJ2-7, the complete variable domain is GAGVSQSPRYKVTKRGQDVALRCDPISGHVSLYWYRQALGQGPEFLTYFNYEAQQDKSGLPNDRFSAERPEGSISTLTIQRTEQRDSAMYRCASSRQDTLEQYFGPGTRLTVT.